This T cell receptor (beta chain) was sequenced during a study of blood T cell repertoires in COVID-19. The wider study: Samples of COVID-19 (acute and convalescent) were obtained from the United States, Italy and Spain.

V lost 5 bases, J lost 7 bases, and 8 bases lay in between. This CDR3 has 11 amino acids. Sequencing used immunoSEQ multiplex PCR; TCRdb keeps in-frame clones, though not all of them. The sample lists over 100,000 clones, roughly 84% occurring once. The specimen sequenced was peripheral blood. This TCR derives from a woman aged 45-65 years with acute or convalescent COVID-19. The chain uses TRBV12-3 or TRBV12-4 and TRBJ1-1; perhaps TRBD1 as D (6 bases). CDR3 sequence reads: CASSRTVEAFF. As DNA, the CDR3 is TGTGCCAGCAGTCGGACAGTTGAAGCTTTCTTT.